The rows below give T cell receptor beta chains drawn from one sample of a study of shared clonotypes between healthy human individuals. The repertoire was sequenced with immunoSEQ multiplex PCR; TCRdb's copy has only in-frame clones and lacks some. The data show around 2,100,000 clones, with roughly 94% seen just once and around 1% held by the top ten. The sample comprised naive CD8+ T cells sorted from blood. These TCRs come from a man between 18 and 29 years old in good health. Each CDR3 is given with its conserved first and last residue. Each record gives: clone size, V gene, D gene, J gene, CDR3 DNA, CDR3 protein. The D gene is left open where the match is weak. Size is omitted from some rows. Given values are once, few, many or a class for expanded clones.

NA	TRBV12-5	NA	TRBJ2-2	TGTGCTAGTGAAACGGGATACACCGGGGAGCTGTTTTTT	CASETGYTGELFF
NA	TRBV27	TRBD2	TRBJ2-1	TGTGCCACCTCTAGACTAGCGCCAGCCGGGGATGAGCAGTTCTTC	CATSRLAPAGDEQFF
NA	TRBV9	NA	TRBJ1-1	TGTGCCAGCAGCGTAGAGGGCAGGGGGAACACTGAAGCTTTCTTT	CASSVEGRGNTEAFF
NA	TRBV5-5	TRBD1	TRBJ2-7	TGTGCCAGCAGCCCGGGACAGGGGAGAGACGAGCAGTACTTC	CASSPGQGRDEQYF
NA	TRBV29-1	NA	TRBJ2-7	TGCAGCGTCGCAGCGGGTGGGTTCTACGAGCAGTACTTC	CSVAAGGFYEQYF
once	TRBV9	NA	TRBJ2-3	TGTGCCAGCAGCGATAGAGATACGCAGTATTTT	CASSDRDTQYF
NA	TRBV30	TRBD1	TRBJ1-2	TGTGCCTCCCGGACAGGCGATAGCTATGGCTACACCTTC	CASRTGDSYGYTF
NA	TRBV28	NA	TRBJ2-1	TGTGCCAGCAGTCAAAGGAGCTCCTACAATGAGCAGTTCTTC	CASSQRSSYNEQFF
once	TRBV27	NA	TRBJ1-2	TGTGCCAGCAGTTTTTCTGGCCCCTACTATGGCTACACCTTC	CASSFSGPYYGYTF
NA	TRBV11-2	NA	TRBJ1-4	TGTGCCAGCAGCTACAGTTATGAAAAACTGTTTTTT	CASSYSYEKLFF
NA	TRBV10-1	TRBD2	TRBJ2-1	TGCGCCAGCAGTGAGTCCGCCCAGCGGGGGCCCTACAATGAGCAGTTCTTC	CASSESAQRGPYNEQFF